Listed below are T cell receptor beta chains from one sample, sequenced in a study of T-cell memory formation after mild COVID-19. From the 5' RACE reads, TCRdb called clonotypes with MiXCR, one entry per CDR3 protein. The sample includes around 310,000 distinct CDR3 sequences, about 13% of them seen just once. Sequenced: PBMCs or a T cell subset sorted from them (not recorded which). These receptors came from a man younger than 35 who had mild COVID-19 (a few samples of this study predate the infection). Cell type and time point are not known. Both conserved end residues are part of each CDR3. A D gene is named only where the DNA matches it firmly. Only part of the rows carry a size: once, few, many, or a class if the clone is expanded.

clone_size	v_call	d_call	j_call	cdr3_aa	cdr3_nt
.	TRBV20-1	TRBD1	TRBJ2-5	CSANTGGQETQYF	TGCAGTGCTAACACAGGGGGTCAAGAGACCCAGTACTTC
few	TRBV18	TRBD2	TRBJ2-5	CASSEDAGGTQYF	TGTGCCAGCTCTGAGGACGCGGGAGGGACCCAGTACTTC
.	TRBV4-1	.	TRBJ2-3	CASSHPRLGDTQYF	TGCGCCAGCAGCCACCCCAGACTGGGGGATACGCAGTATTTT
few	TRBV29-1	TRBD1	TRBJ1-1	CSVLYRDSLTGTEAFF	TGCAGCGTTCTATACCGGGACAGCCTAACGGGCACTGAAGCTTTCTTT
.	TRBV6-2/TRBV6-3	.	TRBJ2-3	CASRARGESTDTQYF	TGTGCCAGCAGGGCCCGCGGGGAGAGCACAGATACGCAGTATTTT
few	TRBV20-1	TRBD2	TRBJ2-1	CSAYGLSGGEYNEQFF	TGCAGTGCTTACGGCCTTAGCGGGGGGGAATACAATGAGCAGTTCTTC
.	TRBV19	TRBD1	TRBJ2-1	CASSIWGTGGDYNEQFF	TGTGCCAGTAGTATCTGGGGAACAGGGGGTGATTACAATGAGCAGTTCTTC
.	TRBV4-2	TRBD2	TRBJ2-2	CASSRLGSGGASGTGELFF	TGTGCCAGCAGCCGCTTAGGAAGCGGGGGGGCGTCGGGCACCGGGGAGCTGTTTTTT
.	TRBV7-3	.	TRBJ2-5	CASSSGAGLQETQYF	TGTGCCAGCAGCTCTGGGGCGGGGCTCCAAGAGACCCAGTACTTC
few	TRBV7-2	.	TRBJ1-1	CASSLSALNTEAFF	TGTGCCAGCAGCCTATCGGCCTTGAACACTGAAGCTTTCTTT
many	TRBV5-1	TRBD1	TRBJ2-2	CATKTGVNTGELFF	TGCGCGACCAAGACAGGGGTTAACACCGGGGAGCTGTTTTTT
many	TRBV6-6	.	TRBJ2-3	CASRVGAGTDTQYF	TGTGCCAGCAGAGTGGGGGCCGGGACAGATACGCAGTATTTT
few	TRBV14	.	TRBJ2-5	CASSQRFGQETQYF	TGTGCCAGCAGCCAGAGATTTGGGCAAGAGACCCAGTACTTC
.	TRBV6-1	.	TRBJ1-2	CASSTADIGYGYTF	TGTGCCAGCAGTACAGCGGATATCGGCTATGGCTACACCTTC
few	TRBV12-5	.	TRBJ1-2	CASGPSSAANYGYTF	TGTGCTAGTGGTCCCTCGAGTGCCGCTAACTATGGCTACACCTTC
few	TRBV7-6	.	TRBJ2-3	CASSPRTMGSDTQYF	TGTGCCAGCAGCCCCCGTACTATGGGGTCAGATACGCAGTATTTT
.	TRBV3-1	TRBD1	TRBJ2-1	CASSQDDRGLYNEQFF	TGTGCCAGCAGCCAAGACGACAGGGGGCTATACAATGAGCAGTTCTTC
many	TRBV13	TRBD2	TRBJ2-7	CASSPPSGRSYEQYF	TGTGCCAGCAGCCCCCCTAGCGGGAGGTCCTACGAGCAGTACTTC
many	TRBV11-2	.	TRBJ2-5	CASSYYALTGGTQYF	TGTGCCAGCAGCTATTATGCGCTGACTGGGGGGACCCAGTACTTC
.	TRBV7-6	.	TRBJ2-1	CASSLSANEQFF	TGTGCCAGCAGCTTATCTGCTAATGAGCAGTTCTTC
.	TRBV6-6	TRBD2	TRBJ2-5	CASSYSTRAGGMAQYF	TGTGCCAGCAGTTACTCGACCCGAGCGGGGGGAATGGCCCAGTACTTC
.	TRBV7-2	TRBD1	TRBJ2-1	CASSWDRGQYNEQFF	TGTGCCAGCAGCTGGGACAGGGGGCAATACAATGAGCAGTTCTTC
few	TRBV12-3/TRBV12-4	.	TRBJ1-1	CASSTGARAFF	TGTGCCAGCAGCACGGGGGCGCGGGCTTTCTTT
.	TRBV15	TRBD1	TRBJ1-2	CATRPTGDYGYTF	TGTGCCACCAGGCCTACAGGGGACTATGGCTACACCTTC
many	TRBV7-6	TRBD2	TRBJ2-3	CASSPRGASGGGTDTQYF	TGTGCCAGCAGCCCGCGCGGGGCTAGCGGGGGGGGCACAGATACGCAGTATTTT
.	TRBV9	TRBD2	TRBJ2-2	CASSVGASGGTTGELFF	TGTGCCAGCAGCGTAGGGGCTAGCGGGGGGACCACCGGGGAGCTGTTTTTT
.	TRBV19	TRBD1	TRBJ2-7	CASSTPGTGYEQYF	TGTGCCAGTAGTACTCCCGGGACAGGGTACGAGCAGTACTTC
.	TRBV7-2	.	TRBJ2-4	CASSLGWTASFQYF	TGTGCCAGCAGCTTGGGGTGGACAGCGTCCTTTCAGTACTTC
few	TRBV4-2	.	TRBJ2-5	CASSQARPAAGETQYF	TGTGCCAGCAGCCAAGCTCGTCCAGCGGCCGGAGAGACCCAGTACTTC
.	TRBV29-1	TRBD1	TRBJ2-4	CSVSTGGLTKNIQYF	TGCAGCGTTTCCACAGGGGGCCTAACCAAAAACATTCAGTACTTC
.	TRBV11-1	.	TRBJ2-5	CASSLSRPETQYF	TGTGCCAGCAGCTTGTCCCGGCCGGAGACCCAGTACTTC
few	TRBV5-1	.	TRBJ2-3	CASSLGLLSSTDTQYF	TGCGCCAGCAGCTTGGGACTACTATCTAGCACAGATACGCAGTATTTT
.	TRBV28	TRBD1	TRBJ1-2	CASRPGGANYGYTF	TGTGCCAGCAGACCAGGGGGGGCCAACTATGGCTACACCTTC
many	TRBV18	TRBD1	TRBJ2-7	CASSPKTGGDWEQYF	TGTGCCAGCTCACCGAAGACAGGGGGGGACTGGGAGCAGTACTTC
.	TRBV6-6	.	TRBJ2-1	CASSYPQQHNEQFF	TGTGCCAGCAGTTACCCACAGCAACACAATGAGCAGTTCTTC
.	TRBV13	.	TRBJ2-7	CASSQAGAEQYF	TGTGCCAGCAGCCAGGCCGGGGCCGAGCAGTACTTC
.	TRBV6-5	.	TRBJ2-2	CASRVLQKGDTGELFF	TGTGCCAGCAGGGTTCTTCAAAAGGGGGACACCGGGGAGCTGTTTTTT
few	TRBV12-3/TRBV12-4	TRBD1	TRBJ2-1	CASSPPWDRLANEQFF	TGTGCCAGCAGCCCTCCTTGGGACAGGTTGGCCAATGAGCAGTTCTTC
many	TRBV7-9	.	TRBJ2-3	CASSSGTSTDTQYF	TGTGCCAGCAGCTCCGGGACTAGCACAGATACGCAGTATTTT
many	TRBV6-2/TRBV6-3	TRBD1	TRBJ2-7	CASSQGQYEQYF	TGTGCCAGCAGCCAGGGACAGTACGAGCAGTACTTC
once	TRBV7-8	TRBD1	TRBJ1-5	CASSFFGQGPNQPQHF	TGTGCCAGCAGCTTCTTCGGACAGGGACCTAATCAGCCCCAGCATTTT
few	TRBV9	.	TRBJ2-5	CASSVGGGGDETQYF	TGTGCCAGCAGCGTAGGAGGCGGCGGGGACGAGACCCAGTACTTC
many	TRBV5-1	.	TRBJ1-1	CASRLTGNTEAFF	TGCGCCAGCAGACTTACAGGGAACACTGAAGCTTTCTTT
few	TRBV30	.	TRBJ2-3	CAWGPGTSDTQYF	TGTGCCTGGGGCCCCGGGACTTCAGATACGCAGTATTTT
few	TRBV5-4	TRBD1	TRBJ2-5	CASSSAEDRAEEGQETQYF	TGTGCCAGCAGCTCAGCTGAGGACAGGGCCGAGGAAGGCCAAGAGACCCAGTACTTC
.	TRBV6-6	TRBD1	TRBJ1-4	CASAEAGGEKLFF	TGTGCCAGCGCCGAAGCAGGGGGTGAAAAACTGTTTTTT
few	TRBV15	.	TRBJ1-2	CATYNYGYTF	TGTGCCACCTATAACTATGGCTACACCTTC